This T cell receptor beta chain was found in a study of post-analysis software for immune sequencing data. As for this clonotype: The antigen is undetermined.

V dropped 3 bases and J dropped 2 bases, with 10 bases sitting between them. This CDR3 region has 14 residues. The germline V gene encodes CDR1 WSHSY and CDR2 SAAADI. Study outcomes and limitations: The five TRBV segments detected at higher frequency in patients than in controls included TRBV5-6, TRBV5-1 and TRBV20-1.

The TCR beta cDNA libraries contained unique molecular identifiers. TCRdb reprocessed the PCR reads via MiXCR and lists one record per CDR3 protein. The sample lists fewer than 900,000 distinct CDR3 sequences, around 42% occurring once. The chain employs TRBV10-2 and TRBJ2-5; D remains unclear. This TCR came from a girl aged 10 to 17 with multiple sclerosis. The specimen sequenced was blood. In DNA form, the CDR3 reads TGCGCCAGCAGTGATTCGGACGGTCAAGAGACCCAGTACTTC. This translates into CASSDSDGQETQYF.